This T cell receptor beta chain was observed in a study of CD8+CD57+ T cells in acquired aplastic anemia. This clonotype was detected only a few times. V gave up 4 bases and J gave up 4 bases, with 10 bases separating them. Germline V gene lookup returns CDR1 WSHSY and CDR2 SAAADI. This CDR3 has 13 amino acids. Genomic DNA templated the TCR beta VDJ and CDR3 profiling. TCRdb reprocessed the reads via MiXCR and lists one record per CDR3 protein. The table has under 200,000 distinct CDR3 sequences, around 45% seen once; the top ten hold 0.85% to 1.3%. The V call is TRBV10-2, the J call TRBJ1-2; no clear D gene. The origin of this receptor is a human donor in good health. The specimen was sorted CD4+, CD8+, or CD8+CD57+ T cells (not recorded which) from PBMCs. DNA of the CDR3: TGCGCCAGCAGTGTTGGCAATCTCTATGGCTACACCTTC. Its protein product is CASSVGNLYGYTF.